Below are 27 T cell receptor beta chains sequenced from a single sample in a study of vaccination and CD4 T cells after COVID-19. Documented treatment: roughly 11-day PBMC culture with coronavirus spike peptide pools or control peptides (ViraFEST assay). Unexposed donor CD4+ T cells predated the COVID-19 pandemic, collected 2011-2018. These receptors' antigens are unknown. The Oncomine TCR Beta short-read assay was applied to DNA of cultured CD4+ T cells. TCRdb reprocessed the PCR reads with MiXCR, giving one entry per CDR3 protein. Among nearly 2,000 distinct CDR3 sequences, 15% to 20% were seen once, and the ten largest hold around 62%. Sequences were obtained from CD4+ T cells from blood, cultured in vitro. The receptors were gathered from a human donor in good health.

The chain is built from TRBV6-2 or TRBV6-3 and TRBJ2-5; no clear D. Trimming took 4 bases from V and 5 from J, leaving 11 bases between them. This CDR3 is built from 13 residues. Germline CDR1 MNHEY, CDR2 SVGEGT. CDR3 DNA: TGTGCCAGCAGTTGGAGTAGCCTGGAGACCCAGTACTTC. Translated, it gives CASSWSSLETQYF.

Worth noting for this clonotype: A junction end diverges from the germline sequence, so it may reflect a read error. V usage is TRBV20-1 and J usage is TRBJ1-6; D not resolved. CDR1 and CDR2 from the germline V gene are DFQATT and SNEGSKA (reference sequence). The CDR3 is 13 amino acids. This CDR3 reads CSATSSYNSPPHF. CDR3 nucleotides: TGCAGTGCGACAAGCTCCTATAATTCACCCCCCCACTTT.

There are a few counts of this clonotype. The rearrangement uses TRBV12-3 or TRBV12-4 and TRBJ2-7; 9 positions agree with TRBD1. This CDR3 spans 14 amino acids. J lost 5 bases, V lost 6 bases, and 8 bases had no gene match. CDR3 region: CASSPLDRGHEQYF. As DNA, the CDR3 is TGTGCCAGCAGCCCCCTGGACAGGGGCCACGAGCAGTACTTC.

The V gene is TRBV5-1, the J gene TRBJ1-2; a possible D gene is TRBD1 (5 bases). Germline CDR1 reads SGHRS; CDR2 reads YFSETQ. V dropped 4 bases and J dropped 7 bases, with 17 bases sitting between them. The length of the CDR3 is 14 residues. In DNA form, the CDR3 reads TGCGCCAGCAGCAAGGCTCCGGAGCAGGGTGGCTACACCTTC. It specifies CASSKAPEQGGYTF. Together with reference TRBV5-1 and TRBJ1-2, the CDR3 gives the full variable domain: KAGVTQTPRYLIKTRGQQVTLSCSPISGHRSVSWYQQTPGQGLQFLFEYFSETQRNKGNFPGRFSGRQFSNSRSEMNVSTLELGDSALYLCASSKAPEQGGYTFGSGTRLTVV.

The chain links TRBV21-1 to TRBJ1-5; the table calls TRBD1, which could not be checked here. TRBV21-1 is assigned pseudogene status. CDR3 length: 16 residues. The CDR3 region is CASSIKGGQGDQPQHF. For the CDR3, the DNA is TGTGCCAGCAGCATAAAAGGGGGACAGGGGGATCAGCCCCAGCATTTT.

This clonotype is deemed medium-sized. V and J are TRBV20-1 and TRBJ1-5; 7 bases fit TRBD1. The germline CDR1 and CDR2 sequences are DFQATT and SNEGSKA (reference sequence). The CDR3 totals 14 residues. Trimming took 3 bases from V and 7 from J; bases not matched to a gene: 9. The CDR3 region has the DNA TGCAGTGCTAGGGCTAACAGGGGAGGCCAGCCCCAGCATTTT. Residues: CSARANRGGQPQHF.

This clonotype came up a few times. The V gene is TRBV18, the J gene TRBJ2-2; 12 bases are shared with TRBD2. Germline loops: CDR1 KGHSH, CDR2 LQKENI. V lost 4 bases and J lost 6; bases outside the gene matches: 6. There are 16 residues in the CDR3. The CDR3 is CASSLGLAGFAGELFF. The DNA of the CDR3 is TGTGCCAGCTCACTCGGACTAGCGGGGTTCGCCGGGGAGCTGTTTTTT. Filled out from reference TRBV18 and TRBJ2-2, the complete variable domain reads NAGVMQNPRHLVRRRGQEARLRCSPMKGHSHVYWYRQLPEEGLKFMVYLQKENIIDESGMPKERFSAEFPKEGPSILRIQQVVRGDSAAYFCASSLGLAGFAGELFFGEGSRLTVL.

Judged by abundance, this clonotype is medium-sized (0.01 to 0.1%). The genes are TRBV7-3 and TRBJ1-1; D gene ambiguous. The CDR3 runs 13 residues. V was shortened by 5 bases and J by 8 bases, with 15 bases between the two germline ends. From germline, CDR1 is SGHTA and CDR2 FQGTGA. This chain's CDR3 is CASSRISQSEAFF. The CDR3 bases are TGTGCCAGCAGCCGGATTAGTCAGTCCGAAGCTTTCTTT.

The rearrangement uses TRBV19 and TRBJ1-1; 10 bases agree with TRBD1. The J segment lost 6 bases and the V segment lost 6 bases, leaving 7 bases of the junction unmatched. The CDR3 sequence is 14 residues long. Germline assignment: CDR1 LNHDA and CDR2 SQIVND (reference sequence). CDR3 DNA sequence: TGTGCCAGTAGCCCCGGGACAGGGGTAGCTGAAGCTTTCTTT. Its translation is CASSPGTGVAEAFF.

This clonotype turned up a few times. This chain uses TRBV19 with TRBJ1-5; D may be TRBD1 (5 bases). V lost 5 bases and J 7 bases, leaving 12 bases between the germline ends. Germline-derived CDR1 and CDR2 are LNHDA and SQIVND (reference sequence). There are 13 residues in the CDR3. This CDR3 is CASSPGLTQPQHF. The CDR3 coding sequence is TGTGCCAGTAGTCCAGGGTTAACCCAGCCCCAGCATTTT.

V usage is TRBV28 and J usage is TRBJ2-7; 16 positions agree with TRBD2. Germline trimming cut 3 bases from V and 7 bases from J; bases unmatched to any gene: 9. The CDR3 is made up of 17 amino acids. Germline lookup yields CDR1 MDHEN and CDR2 SYDVKM. The CDR3: CASSFWGLAGGPGEQYF. CDR3 nucleotide sequence: TGTGCCAGCAGTTTTTGGGGACTAGCGGGAGGGCCGGGAGAGCAGTACTTC.

This sequence joins TRBV5-1 and TRBJ2-7; 8 bases map to TRBD2. V trimming: 4 bases; J trimming: 3 bases; junction bases outside the gene matches: 6. Germline lookup yields CDR1 SGHRS and CDR2 YFSETQ. This CDR3 spans 14 amino acids. CDR3 region: CASSRAGDDYEQYF. Here the CDR3 DNA reads TGCGCCAGCAGCAGAGCGGGGGACGACTACGAGCAGTACTTC.

This clonotype was seen more than once but under ten times. The V gene is TRBV27, the J gene TRBJ2-1; 16 positions match TRBD2. The germline V gene encodes CDR1 MNHEY and CDR2 SMNVEV (reference sequence). There are 21 residues in the CDR3. J gave up 6 bases and V 3 bases, and 17 bases lay outside the gene matches. The CDR3 DNA reads as TGTGCCAGCAGTTTTCAAGCAGCCCCGGGACTAGCGGGGGGGCCGGGCAATGAGCAGTTCTTC. This translates into CASSFQAAPGLAGGPGNEQFF.

This chain uses TRBV20-1 with TRBJ2-7, with 14 bases matching TRBD2. The CDR3 contains 16 residues. Per the germline V gene, CDR1 is DFQATT and CDR2 is SNEGSKA (reference sequence). V dropped 3 bases and J dropped 7; count of bases not matched to a gene: 11. The CDR3 spells CSASGLAGGPGGEQYF. The DNA of the CDR3 is TGCAGTGCTAGTGGACTAGCGGGAGGACCAGGAGGGGAGCAGTACTTC.

In this sample, this clonotype is medium-sized. The chain is built from TRBV24-1 and TRBJ2-6; D is perhaps TRBD1 or TRBD2 (5 bases each). The V gene lost 3 bases and the J gene lost 3 bases, with 11 bases spanning the gap. The CDR3 runs to 16 residues. Germline V gene sequence: CDR1 KGHDR, CDR2 SFDVKD. Here the CDR3 reads CATSDVRGYGANVLTF. CDR3 nucleotide sequence: TGTGCCACCAGTGATGTTCGGGGCTATGGGGCCAACGTCCTGACTTTC.

DNA for the CDR3: TGTGCCAGCAGTGAGGCCCGTCACGGGGAGCTGTTTTTT. It specifies CASSEARHGELFF. The chain combines TRBV6-1 with TRBJ2-2; the D is unclear. CDR3 size: 13 residues. Trimming removed 3 bases from V and 7 bases from J, with 9 bases in between. Germline V gene data show CDR1 as MNHNS and CDR2 as SASEGT.

The table lists this clonotype with a few counts. V gene TRBV20-1 combines with J gene TRBJ2-7; TRBD2 matches 12 bases. The germline V gene has CDR1 DFQATT and CDR2 SNEGSKA (reference sequence). The CDR3 has 13 amino acids. V dropped 4 bases and J dropped 4; count of bases not matched to a gene: 2. As DNA, the CDR3 is TGCAGTGCTAAAGGGACTAGCGGGTACGAGCAGTACTTC. It encodes CSAKGTSGYEQYF.

By proportion, this clonotype is medium-sized. The V call is TRBV27, the J call TRBJ2-1; a possible D gene is TRBD2 (6 bases). Germline V gene lookup returns CDR1 MNHEY and CDR2 SMNVEV (reference sequence). The V end lost 2 bases, the J end lost 0 bases, and 23 bases lay between the germline ends. The CDR3 is 20 residues long. CDR3 sequence: CASSLEMAGSSVSSYNEQFF. The CDR3 DNA reads as TGTGCCAGCAGTTTAGAGATGGCAGGATCTAGCGTGAGCTCCTACAATGAGCAGTTCTTC.

A single count supports this clonotype. J is TRBJ2-3 and V is TRBV5-1, with TRBD2 matching 10 bases. The CDR3 extends over 16 amino acids. Germline V CDR1 and CDR2: SGHRS, YFSETQ. V gave up 2 bases and J gave up 1 base; unmatched junction bases: 4. This chain's CDR3 is CASSLTTSGGTDTQYF. The CDR3 nucleotides are TGCGCCAGCAGCTTAACCACTAGCGGGGGCACAGATACGCAGTATTTT.

The chain employs TRBV7-2 and TRBJ2-3; 7 bases are shared with TRBD2. The CDR3 runs 16 residues. V shed 2 bases, J shed 2 bases, and the junction held 7 bases outside the gene matches. The germline gives CDR1 SGHTA, CDR2 FQGNSA. CDR3 region: CASSLRGLFLTDTQYF. DNA of the CDR3: TGTGCCAGCAGCTTAAGGGGACTATTCCTCACAGATACGCAGTATTTT.

The chain carries TRBV2 and TRBJ2-3; D perhaps matches TRBD1 (6 bases). The CDR3 has 14 residues. Trimming left V 8 bases short and J 4 bases short, with 16 bases between. Germline CDR1 reads SNHLY; CDR2 reads FYNNEI. Here the CDR3 reads CASGSGALSDTQYF. The CDR3 nucleotides read TGTGCCAGCGGTTCAGGGGCTTTATCAGATACGCAGTATTTT.

This clonotype was observed a handful of times. The chain carries TRBV5-1 and TRBJ2-5; D possibly matches TRBD1 or TRBD2 (5 bases each). From germline, CDR1 is SGHRS and CDR2 YFSETQ. The CDR3 consists of 13 residues. The V end was cut by 4 bases, the J end by 5 bases, with 12 bases between. CDR3 region: CASSPEGRETQYF. CDR3 nucleotide sequence: TGCGCCAGCAGCCCAGAGGGGCGGGAGACCCAGTACTTC.

CDR3 bases: TGTGCCAGCAGCTTAGGGCCCGACCAGCCCCAGCATTTT. It encodes CASSLGPDQPQHF. This chain uses TRBV7-3 with TRBJ1-5; the D is unclear. This CDR3 is 13 amino acids long. CDR1 is SGHTA, CDR2 FQGTGA, per germline. Deletions cut 2 bases from V and 7 bases from J, with 9 bases between. Supplemented by reference TRBV7-3 and TRBJ1-5, the full variable domain reads GAGVSQTPSNKVTEKGKYVELRCDPISGHTALYWYRQSLGQGPEFLIYFQGTGAADDSGLPNDRFFAVRPEGSVSTLKIQRTERGDSAVYLCASSLGPDQPQHFGDGTRLSIL.

CDR3 DNA sequence: TGTGCCAGCAGCCTCACTTACGAGCAGTACTTC. Translation: CASSLTYEQYF. The chain couples TRBV7-8 to TRBJ2-7; D unclear. The CDR3 runs to 11 residues. Germline V CDR1 and CDR2: SGHVS, FQNEAQ. V lost 5 bases, J lost 4 bases, and 6 bases lay in between.

The CDR3 is CASSLDLYRVGNTIYF. In DNA, the CDR3 is TGTGCCAGCAGCTTAGATCTCTACAGGGTCGGAAACACCATATATTTT. This chain joins TRBV11-2 and TRBJ1-3; tentative D call: TRBD1 (6 bases). V lost 0 bases and J lost 4, with 13 bases in between. CDR3 length equals 16 residues. Germline CDR1 and CDR2: SGHAT and FQNNGV.

This clonotype was found a few times. The gene calls are TRBV30 and TRBJ2-3, with D perhaps matching TRBD2 (5 bases). Trimming pared 5 bases from V and 0 bases from J, leaving 9 bases between. The CDR3 spans 13 residues. The germline V gene encodes CDR1 GTSNPN and CDR2 SVGIG (reference sequence). This chain's CDR3 is CAWSSISTDTQYF. The DNA for the CDR3 is TGTGCCTGGTCTAGCATAAGCACAGATACGCAGTATTTT.

This clonotype is termed medium-sized. The genes are TRBV10-1 and TRBJ1-5; D gene ambiguous. The CDR3 totals 10 residues. V lost 11 bases and J lost 4, with 6 bases in between. In germline, CDR1 is WNHNN, CDR2 SYGVQD (reference sequence). The chain's CDR3 is CAVPNQPQHF. The CDR3 nucleotides read TGCGCCGTACCTAATCAGCCCCAGCATTTT.